Listed here are 11 T cell receptor beta chains from one sample, sequenced in a study of blood T cells in healthy people across ages. Alongside a J-beta primer mix, a sample-barcoded 5' primer served in a second PCR lasting about 7 to 12 cycles. One entry per CDR3 protein results from TCRdb running MiXCR on the 5' RACE reads. The table includes roughly 730,000 distinct CDR3 sequences, 56% detected once. The sequenced sample was blood. These receptor sequences come from a man aged 40-49 years in good health.

There are a few counts of this clonotype. The chain joins TRBV5-1 to TRBJ2-7; D is unclear. V was cut by 0 bases and J by 2 bases, with 12 bases left in between. CDR3 length: 15 amino acids. Germline CDR1 is SGHRS and CDR2 is YFSETQ. As DNA, the CDR3 is TGCGCCAGCAGCTTGGATTCGGGCAGTACCTACGAGCAGTACTTC. Protein product: CASSLDSGSTYEQYF.

The chain links TRBV9 to TRBJ2-7; unclear D gene. V was trimmed by 0 bases and J by 0 bases, leaving 10 bases between them. CDR1 SGDLS and CDR2 YYNGEE come from the germline V gene. The CDR3 length is 15 residues. DNA for the CDR3: TGTGCCAGCAGCGTAGAAGCGAGACCCTCCTACGAGCAGTACTTC. Amino acid sequence: CASSVEARPSYEQYF.

CDR3 DNA: TGTGCCAGCAGTCCCGCTAGGAACAATCAGCCCCAGCATTTT. This codes for CASSPARNNQPQHF. The chain couples TRBV12-3 or TRBV12-4 to TRBJ1-5, with D unclear. The length of the CDR3 is 14 residues. The V gene lost 5 bases and the J gene lost 3 bases, with 11 bases spanning the gap.

The chain uses TRBV28 and TRBJ2-5; 8 nucleotides match TRBD2. Trimming took 6 bases from V and 14 from J; bases not matched to a gene: 20. The CDR3 has 15 residues. Germline CDR1 MDHEN, CDR2 SYDVKM. DNA of the CDR3: TGTGCCAGCAGGGAGCGGGAGCCTCGGAGAGAGACCCGATACTTC. Its translation: CASREREPRRETRYF.

This chain connects TRBV20-1 to TRBJ2-7, with D possibly TRBD2 on 7 matching bases. The J call may be incorrect, as the DNA end agrees better with TRBJ2-4. CDR1 is DFQATT, CDR2 SNEGSKA, per germline (reference sequence). The CDR3 is 13 amino acids. The CDR3 here is CSARGEGGNIQYF. In DNA, the CDR3 is TGCAGTGCTAGGGGGGAGGGGGGAAACATTCAGTACTTC.

This clonotype was counted between two and nine times. This chain connects TRBV6-1 to TRBJ1-1, with a possible D match to TRBD1 (6 bases). CDR1 and CDR2 (germline): MNHNS, SASEGT. Trimming stripped 7 bases from V and 1 base from J, with 10 bases between. The CDR3 has 13 residues. CDR3 DNA sequence: TGTGCCAGCAAGGACAGATCGAACACTGAAGCTTTCTTT. Protein: CASKDRSNTEAFF.

This chain uses TRBV12-3 or TRBV12-4 with TRBJ2-7; D remains unclear. This CDR3 region has 10 residues. With 7 bases removed from V and 6 bases from J, the gap between germline ends came to 7 bases. The CDR3 reads CASTLTEQYF. The CDR3 DNA reads as TGTGCCAGCACCTTAACCGAGCAGTACTTC.

Comment on this clonotype: The junction and the germline gene differ at one end; a read error may be behind it. This sequence joins TRBV12-3 or TRBV12-4 and TRBJ2-7; D uncertain. The tail of the sequence fits TRBJ2-5 better, so the J call may be wrong. The CDR3 is made up of 11 amino acids. The CDR3 DNA is TGTGTCAGCAGTCCTGAGGAGACCCAGTACTTC. Protein: CVSSPEETQYF.

J is TRBJ1-1 and V is TRBV24-1; D gene unclear. Per the germline V gene, CDR1 is KGHDR and CDR2 is SFDVKD. V was clipped by 6 bases and J by 0 bases, with 10 bases between them. The CDR3 is made up of 14 amino acids. The CDR3 loop reads CATSSHGMNTEAFF. CDR3 DNA sequence: TGTGCCACCAGTTCACATGGGATGAACACTGAAGCTTTCTTT.

J is TRBJ2-4 and V is TRBV5-1; no definite D call. The J call could be wrong; TRBJ2-7 is a better fit for the DNA end. Germline V CDR1 and CDR2: SGHRS, YFSETQ. This CDR3 is 12 amino acids long. The DNA for the CDR3 is TGCGCCAGCAGCCTGCCCCCAGACGAGCAGTACTTC. Translating gives CASSLPPDEQYF.

This sequence joins TRBV20-1 and TRBJ2-6; D is ambiguous. Germline CDR1 is DFQATT and CDR2 is SNEGSKA (reference sequence). The CDR3 runs to 14 residues. V gave up 6 bases and J gave up 3 bases, with 12 bases separating them. CDR3 sequence reads: CSALSVIGANVLTF. CDR3 nucleotide sequence: TGCAGTGCCCTAAGTGTGATTGGGGCCAACGTCCTGACTTTC.